This TCR beta chain was observed in a study of blood T cell dynamics during melanoma immunotherapy. The table came from immunoSEQ multiplex PCR; TCRdb's copy has only in-frame clones and leaves some out. The table shows approximately 28,000 clones, with roughly 88% occurring only once. About this clone: Its antigen is as yet unknown.

Documented time point: week 3, after first cycle of checkpoint inhibitor. Disease control meant complete response, partial response or stable disease at 12 weeks. Prior systemic cancer therapy, immunosuppressant use and other active malignancies excluded patients. Overall study findings and caveats: The study could not tell melanoma-specific clones from general immune activation.

This specimen was blood, taken from a patient treated with checkpoint blockade. This receptor was taken from a human donor with melanoma.

CDR3 sequence: CSVDILGGEKLFF. CDR3 sequence (DNA): TGCAGCGTTGATATTCTGGGTGGTGAAAAACTGTTTTTT. J is TRBJ1-4 and V is TRBV29-1; D is unresolved. From germline, CDR1 is SQVTM and CDR2 ANQGSEA. Trimming shortened V by 3 bases and J by 7 bases, and 12 bases separated the two germline ends. The CDR3 spans 13 residues.